These T cell receptor beta chains were read from a single sample in a study of shared clonotypes between healthy human individuals. The table came from immunoSEQ multiplex PCR; TCRdb's copy has only in-frame clones and leaves some out. The sample lists hundreds of thousands of clones; approximately 96% were seen once. The sample was naive CD8+ T cells sorted from blood. Source of these receptors: a woman between 25 and 40 years old in good health. The CDR3 runs from the conserved cysteine through the conserved F or W.

v_call cdr3_aa
TRBV20-1 CSALPGYEQYF
TRBV27 CASSLSGGGTGELFF
TRBV9 CASSVDGREQYF
TRBV5-6 CASSSSLIQRNEQYF
TRBV4-1 CASKPMTTGELFF
TRBV19 CASSFARNYEQYF
TRBV27 CASSLRITDTQYF
TRBV10-2 CASSETGLHEQYF
TRBV2 CASSPPGAPTYEQYF
TRBV2 CASSEFRGAIYEQYF
TRBV11-2 CASSSRGANEKLFF
TRBV11-3 CASSLGLAASNEQFF
TRBV28 CASSLLVGNRLLSNQPQHF
TRBV6-6 CASSFGLGGNQPQHF
TRBV28 CASSGGGGGSNQPQHF
TRBV4-1 CASSVRDSTFNEQFF
TRBV27 CASSLNLAGRKQFF
TRBV7-9 CASLLLASSSYNEQFF
TRBV5-6 CASSGGAAYQETQYF
TRBV28 CASIGPGTGGIYEQYF
TRBV5-5 CASSGTGDTYGYTF
TRBV5-6 CASSLVGGVYEQYF
TRBV30 CAWSVAGGPDEQFF
TRBV29-1 CSVEDRRGGGYSYNEQFF
TRBV7-9 CASSLLREVTDTQYF
TRBV7-9 CASSLNTRVGETQYF
TRBV27 CASSPRRGPFYEQYF
TRBV28 CASSLLVAGGPFYNEQFF
TRBV5-1 CASSERAPSTDTQYF
TRBV10-3 CAISEWEGTNTEAFF
TRBV28 CASSAGWPDYGYTF
TRBV7-9 CASSLAVSYEQYF
TRBV13 CASSLGAPPGETQYF
TRBV13 CASSSHRGPVYF
TRBV15 CATSRDRAVTGILPRDQPQHF
TRBV12-1 CASSIRRFGYF
TRBV10-2 CASSVASEAYEQYF
TRBV2 CASSELVGANTEAFF
TRBV29-1 CSVRRPLRGTEAFF
TRBV5-1 CASSVNQGKNTEAFF
TRBV4-1 CASGGEGGSVDEQFF
TRBV27 CASSFRTGYMNTEAFF
TRBV29-1 CSVEASGQLANEQFF
TRBV7-9 CASSLVGTDEQYF
TRBV5-1 CASTFQRGGNEQFF
TRBV28 CASSALAGPYEQYF
TRBV10-1 CASSEGFRGRDNEQFF
TRBV19 CASSMSGGAVYGYTF
TRBV27 CASSLWGNNGELFF
TRBV27 CASIFAPGSSRETQYF
TRBV10-3 CAISEGPNYEQYF
TRBV29-1 CSVAGQGYEQYF
TRBV6-5 CASFGHLLYEQYF
TRBV19 CASSPHGEFGQPQHF
TRBV6-5 CASSYVGSGSPYEQYF
TRBV7-8 CASSPWTGGNTEAFF
TRBV4-1 CASSQGLAGGKPINTGELFF